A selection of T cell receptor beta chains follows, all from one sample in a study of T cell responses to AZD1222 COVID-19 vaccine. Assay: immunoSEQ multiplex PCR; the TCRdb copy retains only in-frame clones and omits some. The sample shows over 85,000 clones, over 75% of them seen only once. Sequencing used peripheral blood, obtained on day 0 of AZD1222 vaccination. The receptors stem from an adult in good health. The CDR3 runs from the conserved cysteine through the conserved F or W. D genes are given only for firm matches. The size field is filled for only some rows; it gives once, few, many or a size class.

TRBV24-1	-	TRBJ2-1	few	CATSDSWTPPYNEQFF	TGTGCCACCAGTGATTCGTGGACCCCCCCCTACAATGAGCAGTTCTTC
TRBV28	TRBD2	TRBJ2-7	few	CASSPTRAGGLGEQYF	TGTGCCAGCAGTCCGACCCGAGCGGGGGGGCTGGGCGAGCAGTACTTC
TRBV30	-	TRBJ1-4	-	CAWSVLGAGTNEKLFF	TGTGCCTGGAGTGTACTGGGAGCGGGAACTAATGAAAAACTGTTTTTT
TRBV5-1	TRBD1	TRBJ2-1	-	CASSPRTYRGRSYNEQFF	TGCGCCAGCAGCCCTCGCACCTACAGGGGACGTTCTTACAATGAGCAGTTCTTC
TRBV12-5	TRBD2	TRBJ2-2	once	CASGFHSGGSNTGELFF	TGTGCTAGTGGATTCCATAGCGGGGGGTCGAACACCGGGGAGCTGTTTTTT
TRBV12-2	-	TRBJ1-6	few	CASRLGTAVSSYNSPLHF	TGTGCAAGTCGCTTAGGGACAGCAGTCAGCTCCTATAATTCACCCCTCCACTTT
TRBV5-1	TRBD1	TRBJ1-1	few	CASSPTGGIMNTEAFF	TGCGCCAGCAGCCCGACAGGGGGTATCATGAACACTGAAGCTTTCTTT
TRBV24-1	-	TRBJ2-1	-	CATSDLGSQVSNEQFF	TGTGCCACCAGTGATTTAGGATCGCAAGTATCCAATGAGCAGTTCTTC
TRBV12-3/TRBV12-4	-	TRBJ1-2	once	CASSLHPAPYTF	TGTGCCAGCAGTCTCCACCCGGCCCCCTACACCTTC
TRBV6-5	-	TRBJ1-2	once	CASSYSGYYGYTF	TGTGCCAGCAGTTACTCAGGGTACTATGGCTACACCTTC
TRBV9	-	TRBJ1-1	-	CASSVQATDTEAFF	TGTGCCAGCAGCGTACAGGCGACAGACACTGAAGCTTTCTTT
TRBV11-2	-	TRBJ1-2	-	CASSFGGGYGYTF	TGTGCCAGCAGCTTCGGAGGGGGCTATGGCTACACCTTC
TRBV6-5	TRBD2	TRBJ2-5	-	CASTKNGLAQETQYF	TGTGCCAGCACTAAAAACGGACTAGCCCAAGAGACCCAGTACTTC
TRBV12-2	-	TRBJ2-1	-	CASRLLVASGKDNEQFF	TGTGCAAGTCGACTCTTAGTGGCTAGCGGGAAGGACAATGAGCAGTTCTTC
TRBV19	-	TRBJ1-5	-	CAASRSEGFGNQPQHF	TGTGCCGCTTCCCGCTCGGAAGGGTTCGGCAATCAGCCCCAGCATTTT
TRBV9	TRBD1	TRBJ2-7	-	CASSARDSSSYEQYF	TGTGCCAGCAGCGCCCGGGACAGTTCCTCCTACGAGCAGTACTTC
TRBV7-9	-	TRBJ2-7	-	CASSLKPYEQYF	TGTGCCAGCAGCTTAAAACCCTACGAGCAGTACTTC
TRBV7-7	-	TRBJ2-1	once	CASSSQAGRFNEQFF	TGTGCCAGCAGCTCCCAGGCAGGGAGGTTCAATGAGCAGTTCTTC
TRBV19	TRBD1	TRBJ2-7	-	CASSIGTGVTYEQYF	TGTGCCAGTAGTATTGGGACAGGGGTGACCTACGAGCAGTACTTC
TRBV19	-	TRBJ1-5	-	CASSTGDQPQHF	TGTGCCAGTAGTACAGGGGACCAGCCCCAGCATTTT
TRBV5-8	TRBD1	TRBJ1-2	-	CASSTRDRGLGGYTF	TGTGCCAGCAGCACTCGGGACAGGGGGCTCGGGGGCTACACCTTC
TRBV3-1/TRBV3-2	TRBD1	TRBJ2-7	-	CASSLQGSSYEQYF	TGTGCCAGCAGCCTACAGGGGAGCTCCTACGAGCAGTACTTC
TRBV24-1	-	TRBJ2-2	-	CATEENTGELFF	TGTGCCACCGAAGAGAACACCGGGGAGCTGTTTTTT
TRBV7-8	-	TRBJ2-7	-	CASSPTTVTYEQYF	TGTGCCAGCAGCCCGACGACAGTTACCTACGAGCAGTACTTC
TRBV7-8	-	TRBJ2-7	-	CASSIMAGSFYEQYF	TGTGCCAGCAGCATTATGGCTGGCAGCTTCTACGAGCAGTACTTC